This T cell receptor beta chain was obtained from a study of cytomegalovirus exposure and HLA in healthy donors. Trimming stripped 1 base from V and 4 bases from J, with 17 bases between. The germline gives CDR1 MGHRA, CDR2 YSYEKL. The CDR3 sequence is 16 residues long. Regarding this clone: The target antigen is unknown.

The primer mix had 60 Vbeta and 13 Jbeta primers. Original processing notes: Per a later analysis, the number of unique TCR beta chains was some 75 million, of which around 9.9 million were shared. Measured with immunoSEQ multiplex PCR; TCRdb has only the in-frame clones, and not every one. The V and J calls and clone size were taken over from that table, and D and trimming were inferred from the DNA. The table has around 120,000 clones, roughly 80% seen once. Whole-study findings and limits: A prior analysis recorded that most TCR beta V segments were productive about 87% or about 30% of the time. Later work found that TCR association rates differed between HLA loci; DRB1 had the most and HLA-C the fewest. In vitro experiments confirmed that three CMV-associated chains were specific for CMV antigens.

The rearrangement uses TRBV4-1 and TRBJ2-7, with D perhaps matching TRBD1 (6 bases). This receptor was identified in a man aged 25-45 years in good health and CMV-seronegative. The specimen was PBMCs. CDR3 amino acids: CASSQVDSTGHYEQYF. In DNA form, the CDR3 reads TGCGCCAGCAGCCAAGTCGACTCAACAGGGCATTACGAGCAGTACTTC.